The subject of this entry is one T cell receptor (beta chain). Its cognate antigen is unknown. A read error may produce the germline difference seen at one junction end. Thyroid ultrasound and orbital computed tomography, with clinical symptoms and serum thyroxine and TRAb, informed diagnoses. Amplification yielded TCR beta CDR3 regions, with RNA transcripts as the source. When the TCR CDR3 underwent first-round RT-PCR, the HTBI primer set was used. TCRdb used MiXCR to reprocess the multiplex PCR reads, holding one entry per CDR3 protein. The table records about 400,000 distinct CDR3 sequences, about 15% of them present only once. The entry originates in a study of T cells in Graves' hyperthyroidism and ophthalmopathy. The CDR3 length is 14 residues. Germline V gives CDR1 ENHRY, CDR2 SYGVKD. Study-wide findings and caveats: The authors' 13 V-J model separated ophthalmopathy from stable hyperthyroidism.

The sequence was obtained from a woman between 25 and 40 years old with Graves' hyperthyroidism. The rearrangement joins TRBV10-3 to TRBJ2-1; no definite D call. The sequenced sample was blood. The CDR3 DNA follows: TGTGCCATCACTGAGTCGCTTTTTTTAAATGAGCAGTTCTTC. Its translation: CAITESLFLNEQFF.